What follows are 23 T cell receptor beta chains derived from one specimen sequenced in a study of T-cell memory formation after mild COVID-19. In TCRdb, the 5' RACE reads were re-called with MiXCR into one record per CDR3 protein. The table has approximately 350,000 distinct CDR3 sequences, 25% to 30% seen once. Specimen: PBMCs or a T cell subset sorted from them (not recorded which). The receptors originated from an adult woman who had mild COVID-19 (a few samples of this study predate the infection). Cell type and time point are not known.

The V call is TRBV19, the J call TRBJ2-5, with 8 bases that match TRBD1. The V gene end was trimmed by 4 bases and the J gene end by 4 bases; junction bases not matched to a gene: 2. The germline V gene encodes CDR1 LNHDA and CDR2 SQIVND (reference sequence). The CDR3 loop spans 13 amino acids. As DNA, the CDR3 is TGTGCCAGTAGTACAGGGGGCAGAGAGACCCAGTACTTC. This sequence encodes CASSTGGRETQYF.

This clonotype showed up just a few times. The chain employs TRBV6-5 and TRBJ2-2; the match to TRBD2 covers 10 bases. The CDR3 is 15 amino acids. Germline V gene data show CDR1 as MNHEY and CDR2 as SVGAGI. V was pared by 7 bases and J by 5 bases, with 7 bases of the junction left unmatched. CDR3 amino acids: CASTLAGAATGELFF. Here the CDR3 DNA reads TGTGCCAGCACCCTAGCGGGGGCGGCTACCGGGGAGCTGTTTTTT.

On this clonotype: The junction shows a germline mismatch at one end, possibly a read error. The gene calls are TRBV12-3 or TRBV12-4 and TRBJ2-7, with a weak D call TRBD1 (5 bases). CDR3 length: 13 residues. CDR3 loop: CASSLGQAWEQYF. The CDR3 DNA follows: TGTGCCAGCAGCTTAGGACAAGCCTGGGAGCAGTACTTC.

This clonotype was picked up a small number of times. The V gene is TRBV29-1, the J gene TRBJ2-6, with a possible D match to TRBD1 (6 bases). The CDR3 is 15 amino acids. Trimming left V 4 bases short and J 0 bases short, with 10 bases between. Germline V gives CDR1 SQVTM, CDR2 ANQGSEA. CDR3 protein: CSVVRQVSGANVLTF. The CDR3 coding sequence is TGCAGCGTTGTCCGACAGGTCTCTGGGGCCAACGTCCTGACTTTC. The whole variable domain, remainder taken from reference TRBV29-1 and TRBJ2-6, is SAVISQKPSRDICQRGTSLTIQCQVDSQVTMMFWYRQQPGQSLTLIATANQGSEATYESGFVIDKFPISRPNLTFSTLTVSNMSPEDSSIYLCSVVRQVSGANVLTFGAGSRLTVL.

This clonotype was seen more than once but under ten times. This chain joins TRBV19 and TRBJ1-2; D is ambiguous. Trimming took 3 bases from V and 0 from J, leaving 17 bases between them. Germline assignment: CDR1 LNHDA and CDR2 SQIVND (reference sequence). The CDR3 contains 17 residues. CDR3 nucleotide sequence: TGTGCCAGTAGTATGTTGATCGGGCCAAACACTAACTATGGCTACACCTTC. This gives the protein CASSMLIGPNTNYGYTF.

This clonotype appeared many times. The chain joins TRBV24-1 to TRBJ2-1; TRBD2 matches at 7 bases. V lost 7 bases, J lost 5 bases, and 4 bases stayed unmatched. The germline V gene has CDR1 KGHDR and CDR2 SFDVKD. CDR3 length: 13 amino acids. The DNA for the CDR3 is TGTGCCACCAGCCTGGGGGGGAACAATGAGCAGTTCTTC. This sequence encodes CATSLGGNNEQFF.

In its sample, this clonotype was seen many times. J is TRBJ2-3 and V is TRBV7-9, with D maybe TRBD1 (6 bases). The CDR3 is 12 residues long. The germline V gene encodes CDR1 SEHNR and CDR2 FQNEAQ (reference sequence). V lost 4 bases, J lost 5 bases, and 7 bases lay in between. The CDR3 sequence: CASSSRGDTQYF. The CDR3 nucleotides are TGTGCCAGCAGCTCCAGGGGAGATACGCAGTATTTT.

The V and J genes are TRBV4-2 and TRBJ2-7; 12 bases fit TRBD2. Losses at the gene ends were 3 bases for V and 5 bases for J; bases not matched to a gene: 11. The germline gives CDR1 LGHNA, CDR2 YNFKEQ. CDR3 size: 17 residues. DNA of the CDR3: TGTGCCAGCAGCCACATGGCCGGACTAGCGGGACATAACGAGCAGTACTTC. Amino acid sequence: CASSHMAGLAGHNEQYF.

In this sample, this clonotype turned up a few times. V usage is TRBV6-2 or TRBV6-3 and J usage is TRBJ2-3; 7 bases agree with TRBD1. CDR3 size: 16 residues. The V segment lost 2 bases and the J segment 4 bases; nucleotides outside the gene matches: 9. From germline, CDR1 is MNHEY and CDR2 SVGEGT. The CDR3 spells CASSYLTGAPPDTQYF. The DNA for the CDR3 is TGTGCCAGCAGTTACCTTACAGGGGCCCCGCCAGATACGCAGTATTTT.

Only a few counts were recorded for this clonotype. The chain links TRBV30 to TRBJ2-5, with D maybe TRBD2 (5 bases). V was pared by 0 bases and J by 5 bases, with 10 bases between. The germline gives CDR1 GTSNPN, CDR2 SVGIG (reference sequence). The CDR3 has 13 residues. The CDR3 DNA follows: TGTGCCTGGAGTGTTCAGCGGTATGAGACCCAGTACTTC. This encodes CAWSVQRYETQYF. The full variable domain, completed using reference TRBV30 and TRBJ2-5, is SQTIHQWPATLVQPVGSPLSLECTVEGTSNPNLYWYRQAAGRGLQLLFYSVGIGQISSEVPQNLSASRPQDRQFILSSKKLLLSDSGFYLCAWSVQRYETQYFGPGTRLLVL.

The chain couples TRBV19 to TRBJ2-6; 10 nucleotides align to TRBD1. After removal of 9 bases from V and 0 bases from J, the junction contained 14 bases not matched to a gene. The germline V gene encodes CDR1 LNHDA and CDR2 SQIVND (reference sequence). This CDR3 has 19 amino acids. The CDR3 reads CASQGQGIVGSSGANVLTF. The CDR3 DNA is TGTGCCAGCCAGGGACAGGGGATAGTGGGGAGCTCTGGGGCCAACGTCCTGACTTTC. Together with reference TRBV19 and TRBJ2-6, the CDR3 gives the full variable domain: DGGITQSPKYLFRKEGQNVTLSCEQNLNHDAMYWYRQDPGQGLRLIYYSQIVNDFQKGDIAEGYSVSREKKESFPLTVTSAQKNPTAFYLCASQGQGIVGSSGANVLTFGAGSRLTVL.

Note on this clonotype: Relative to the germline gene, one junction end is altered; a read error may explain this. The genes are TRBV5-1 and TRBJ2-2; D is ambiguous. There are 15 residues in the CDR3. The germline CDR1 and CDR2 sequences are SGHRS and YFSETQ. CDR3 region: CASSLVAGNTGELFF. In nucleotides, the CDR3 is TGTGCCAGCAGCTTAGTTGCCGGGAACACCGGGGAGCTGTTTTTT.

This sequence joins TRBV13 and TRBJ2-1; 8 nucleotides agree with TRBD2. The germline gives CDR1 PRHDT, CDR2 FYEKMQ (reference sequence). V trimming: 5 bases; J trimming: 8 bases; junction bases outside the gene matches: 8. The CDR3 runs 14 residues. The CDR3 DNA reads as TGTGCCAGCAGCCTCGGGGGAGCGGGAGATGAGCAGTTCTTC. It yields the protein CASSLGGAGDEQFF. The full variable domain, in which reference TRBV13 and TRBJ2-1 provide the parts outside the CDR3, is AAGVIQSPRHLIKEKRETATLKCYPIPRHDTVYWYQQGPGQDPQFLISFYEKMQSDKGSIPDRFSAQQFSDYHSELNMSSLELGDSALYFCASSLGGAGDEQFFGPGTRLTVL.

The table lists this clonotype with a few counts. For the CDR3, the DNA is TGTGCCAGCCATATCGCCAGCGCGGGGACAGGAGAGACCCAGTACTTC. Amino acids: CASHIASAGTGETQYF. This chain joins TRBV5-6 and TRBJ2-5, with 8 bases identical to TRBD1. V shed 7 bases and J 4 bases; nucleotides not matched to a gene: 15. Germline loops: CDR1 SGHDT, CDR2 YYEEEE. The CDR3 is 16 amino acids.

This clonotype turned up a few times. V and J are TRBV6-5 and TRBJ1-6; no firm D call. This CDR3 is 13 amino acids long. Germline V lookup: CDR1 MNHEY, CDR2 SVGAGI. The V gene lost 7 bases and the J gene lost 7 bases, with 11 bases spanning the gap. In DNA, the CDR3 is TGTGCCAGCACTCGGACGGAAAATTCACCCCTCCACTTT. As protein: CASTRTENSPLHF.

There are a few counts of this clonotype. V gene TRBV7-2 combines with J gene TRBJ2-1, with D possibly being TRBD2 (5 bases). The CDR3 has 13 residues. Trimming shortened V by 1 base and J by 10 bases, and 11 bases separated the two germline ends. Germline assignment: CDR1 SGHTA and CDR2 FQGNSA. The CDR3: CASSLVAAVEQFF. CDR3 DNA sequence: TGTGCCAGCAGCTTAGTGGCAGCGGTCGAGCAGTTCTTC.

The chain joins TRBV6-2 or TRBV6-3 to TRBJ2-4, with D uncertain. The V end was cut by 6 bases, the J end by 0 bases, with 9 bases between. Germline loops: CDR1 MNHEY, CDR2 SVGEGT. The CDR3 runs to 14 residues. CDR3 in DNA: TGTGCCAGCAGGCCGGATCTAGCCAAAAACATTCAGTACTTC. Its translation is CASRPDLAKNIQYF.

In DNA, the CDR3 is TGTGCCAGCAGCCAAGGGGGGGCCCAGTACTTC. Its translation is CASSQGGAQYF. The rearrangement uses TRBV7-3 and TRBJ2-5; a weak D match, TRBD2 (7 bases). Germline CDR1 reads SGHTA; CDR2 reads FQGTGA. Trimming removed 5 bases from V and 9 bases from J, with 10 bases in between. This CDR3 contains 11 residues.

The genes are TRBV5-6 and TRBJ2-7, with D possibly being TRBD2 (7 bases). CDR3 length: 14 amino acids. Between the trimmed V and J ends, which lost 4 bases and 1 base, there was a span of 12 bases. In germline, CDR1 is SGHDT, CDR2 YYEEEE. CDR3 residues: CASSVRGGSYEQYF. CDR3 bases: TGTGCCAGCAGCGTGAGGGGGGGTTCCTACGAGCAGTACTTC.

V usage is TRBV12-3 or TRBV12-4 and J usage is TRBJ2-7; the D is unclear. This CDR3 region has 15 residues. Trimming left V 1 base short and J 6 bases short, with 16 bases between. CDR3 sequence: CASSLEFVGRSEQYF. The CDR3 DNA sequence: TGTGCCAGCAGTTTAGAGTTTGTTGGCCGCAGCGAGCAGTACTTC.

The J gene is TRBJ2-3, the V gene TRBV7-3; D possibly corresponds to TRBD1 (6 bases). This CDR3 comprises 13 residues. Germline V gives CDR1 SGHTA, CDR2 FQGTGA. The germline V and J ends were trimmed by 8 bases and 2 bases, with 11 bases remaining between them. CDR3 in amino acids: CASGGGNTDTQYF. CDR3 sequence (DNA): TGTGCCAGCGGGGGCGGTAACACAGATACGCAGTATTTT.

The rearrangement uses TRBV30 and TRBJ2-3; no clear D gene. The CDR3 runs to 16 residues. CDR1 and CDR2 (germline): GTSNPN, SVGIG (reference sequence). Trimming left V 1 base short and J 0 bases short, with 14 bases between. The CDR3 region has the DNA TGTGCCTGGAGTGAGGGCCAGCTATCTAGCACAGATACGCAGTATTTT. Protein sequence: CAWSEGQLSSTDTQYF.

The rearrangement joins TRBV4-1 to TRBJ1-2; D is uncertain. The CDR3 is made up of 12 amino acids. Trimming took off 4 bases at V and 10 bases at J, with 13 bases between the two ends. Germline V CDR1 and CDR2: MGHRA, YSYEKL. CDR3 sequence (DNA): TGCGCCAGCAGCCCATGTAGCAGTGACTACACCTTC. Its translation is CASSPCSSDYTF.